The subject of this entry is one TCR beta chain. Only Caucasian adults living in Nashville, Tennessee made up the donor group. This entry belongs to a study of shared clonotypes between healthy human individuals. The sorted-subset replicate PCRs were given 150 to 250 ng DNA, which is some 29,000 T cell genomes. TCRdb keeps only in-frame clones here, not all; method: immunoSEQ multiplex PCR. This table holds over a million clones, more than 95% found once. This CDR3 has 16 amino acids. V gave up 6 bases and J gave up 7 bases; unmatched junction bases: 14. CDR1 is MNHEY and CDR2 is SMNVEV in the germline V gene (reference sequence).

The rearrangement joins TRBV27 to TRBJ2-3; the match to TRBD2 covers 9 bases. The sequence was collected from a man younger than 40 in good health. The sample comprised naive CD4+ T cells sorted from blood. Subset noted: CD45RA+ positively selected. CDR3 loop: CASRLIGLSGRNTQYF. CDR3 sequence (DNA): TGTGCCAGCAGACTTATTGGGCTTAGCGGGAGAAATACGCAGTATTTT.